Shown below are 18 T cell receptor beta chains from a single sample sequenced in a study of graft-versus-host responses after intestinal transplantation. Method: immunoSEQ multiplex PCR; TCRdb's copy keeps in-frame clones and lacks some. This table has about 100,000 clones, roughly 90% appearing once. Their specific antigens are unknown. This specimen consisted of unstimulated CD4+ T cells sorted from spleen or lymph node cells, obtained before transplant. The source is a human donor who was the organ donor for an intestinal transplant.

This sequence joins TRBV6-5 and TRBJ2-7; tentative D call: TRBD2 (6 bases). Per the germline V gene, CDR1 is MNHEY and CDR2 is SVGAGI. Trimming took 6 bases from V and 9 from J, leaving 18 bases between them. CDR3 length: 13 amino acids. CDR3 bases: TGTGCCAGCAGCCAAGTGGGGGGTCGTGTGCAGTACTTC. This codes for CASSQVGGRVQYF.

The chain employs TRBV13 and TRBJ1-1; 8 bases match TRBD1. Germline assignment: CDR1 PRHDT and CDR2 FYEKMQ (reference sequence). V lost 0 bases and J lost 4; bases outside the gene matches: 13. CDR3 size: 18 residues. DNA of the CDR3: TGTGCCAGCAGCTTAGGCCCCGGGACAGGTTTGTTTGGCACTGAAGCTTTCTTT. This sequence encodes CASSLGPGTGLFGTEAFF.

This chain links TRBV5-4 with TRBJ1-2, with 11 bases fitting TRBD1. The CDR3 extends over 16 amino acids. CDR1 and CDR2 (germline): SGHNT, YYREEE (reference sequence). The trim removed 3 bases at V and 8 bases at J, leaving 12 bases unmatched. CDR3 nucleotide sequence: TGTGCCAGCAGCTCGGACAGGGGGCGCCCAGCGGGGGGCTACACCTTC. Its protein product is CASSSDRGRPAGGYTF.

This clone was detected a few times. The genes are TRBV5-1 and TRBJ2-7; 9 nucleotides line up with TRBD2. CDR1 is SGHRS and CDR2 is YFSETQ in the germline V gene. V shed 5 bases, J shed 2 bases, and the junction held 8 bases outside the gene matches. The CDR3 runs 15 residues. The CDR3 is CASRLRLAEAYEQYF. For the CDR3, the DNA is TGCGCCAGCAGGCTTAGACTAGCGGAAGCCTACGAGCAGTACTTC.

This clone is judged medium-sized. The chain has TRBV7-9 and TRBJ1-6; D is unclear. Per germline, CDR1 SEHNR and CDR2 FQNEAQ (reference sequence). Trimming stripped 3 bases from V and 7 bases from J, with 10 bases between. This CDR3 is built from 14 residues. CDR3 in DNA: TGTGCCAGCAGCTTCCAAGCGGACAATTCACCCCTCCACTTT. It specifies CASSFQADNSPLHF.

Written as DNA, the CDR3 is TGTGCCATCAGTGACGATAACAGGGGTGAAAATGAGCAGTTCTTC. Translating gives CAISDDNRGENEQFF. The chain uses TRBV10-3 and TRBJ2-1, with TRBD1 matching over 7 bases. V was pared by 3 bases and J by 7 bases, with 9 bases of the junction left unmatched. The CDR3 is 15 residues long. CDR1 ENHRY and CDR2 SYGVKD come from the germline V gene.

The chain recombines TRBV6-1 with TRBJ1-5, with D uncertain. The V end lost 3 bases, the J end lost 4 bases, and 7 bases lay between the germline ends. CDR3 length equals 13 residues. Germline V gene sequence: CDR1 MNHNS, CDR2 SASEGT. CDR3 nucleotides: TGTGCCAGCAGTGAGAGGGAAAATCAGCCCCAGCATTTT. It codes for CASSERENQPQHF.

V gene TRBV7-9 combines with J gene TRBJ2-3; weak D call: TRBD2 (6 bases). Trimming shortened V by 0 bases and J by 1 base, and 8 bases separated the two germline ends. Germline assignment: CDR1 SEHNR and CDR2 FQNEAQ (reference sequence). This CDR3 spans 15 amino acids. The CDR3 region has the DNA TGTGCCAGCAGCTTAGCGGGGGGACGCACAGATACGCAGTATTTT. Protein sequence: CASSLAGGRTDTQYF.

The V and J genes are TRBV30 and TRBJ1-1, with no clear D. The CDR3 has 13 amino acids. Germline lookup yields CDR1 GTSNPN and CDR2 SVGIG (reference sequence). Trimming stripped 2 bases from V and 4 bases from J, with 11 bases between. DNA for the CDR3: TGTGCCTGGAGTCCTCACTCCATCACTGAAGCTTTCTTT. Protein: CAWSPHSITEAFF.

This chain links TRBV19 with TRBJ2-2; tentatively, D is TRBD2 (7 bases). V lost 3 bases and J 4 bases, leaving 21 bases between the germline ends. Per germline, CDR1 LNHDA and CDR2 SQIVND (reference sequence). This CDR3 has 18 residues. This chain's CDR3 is CASSISGGGRFSTGELFF. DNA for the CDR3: TGTGCCAGTAGTATTTCGGGGGGCGGTCGGTTTAGCACCGGGGAGCTGTTTTTT.

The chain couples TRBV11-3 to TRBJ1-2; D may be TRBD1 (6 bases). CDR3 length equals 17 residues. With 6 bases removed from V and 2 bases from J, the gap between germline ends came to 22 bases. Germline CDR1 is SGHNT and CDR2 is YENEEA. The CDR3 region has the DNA TGTGCCAGCAGACACGGGAGGGACAATTTAATCAACTATGGCTACACCTTC. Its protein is CASRHGRDNLINYGYTF.

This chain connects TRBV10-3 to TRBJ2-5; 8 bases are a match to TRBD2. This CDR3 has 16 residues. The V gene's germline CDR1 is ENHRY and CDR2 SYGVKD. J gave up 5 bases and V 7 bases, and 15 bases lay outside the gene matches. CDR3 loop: CAIKWGAGATGETQYF. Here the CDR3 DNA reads TGTGCCATCAAGTGGGGAGCGGGGGCCACGGGGGAGACCCAGTACTTC.

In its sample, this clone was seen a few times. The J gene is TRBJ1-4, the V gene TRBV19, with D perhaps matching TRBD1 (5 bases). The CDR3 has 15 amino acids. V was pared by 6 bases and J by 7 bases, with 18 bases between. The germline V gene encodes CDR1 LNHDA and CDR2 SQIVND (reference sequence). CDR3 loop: CASSPGGAGGEKLFF. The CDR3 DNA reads TGTGCCAGTAGCCCCGGAGGGGCGGGCGGTGAAAAACTGTTTTTT.

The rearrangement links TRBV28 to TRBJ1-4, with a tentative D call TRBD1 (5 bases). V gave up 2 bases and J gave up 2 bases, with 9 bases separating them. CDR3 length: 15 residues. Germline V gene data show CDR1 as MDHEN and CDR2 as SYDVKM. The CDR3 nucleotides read TGTGCCAGCAGTTTAACGGACACTACTAATGAAAAACTGTTTTTT. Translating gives CASSLTDTTNEKLFF.

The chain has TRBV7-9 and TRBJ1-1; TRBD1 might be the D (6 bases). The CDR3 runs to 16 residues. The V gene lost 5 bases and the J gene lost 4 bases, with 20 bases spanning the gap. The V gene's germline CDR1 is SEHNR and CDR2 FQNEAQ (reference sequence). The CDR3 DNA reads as TGTGCCAGCAGCCCCCTTCGGACAGCTCGGAGCACTGAAGCTTTCTTT. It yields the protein CASSPLRTARSTEAFF.

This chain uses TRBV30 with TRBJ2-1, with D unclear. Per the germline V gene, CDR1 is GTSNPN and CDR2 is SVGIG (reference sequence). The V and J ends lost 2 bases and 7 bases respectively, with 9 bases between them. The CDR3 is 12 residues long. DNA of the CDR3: TGTGCCTGGAGTCTCTTAGGGAATGAGCAGTTCTTC. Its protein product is CAWSLLGNEQFF.

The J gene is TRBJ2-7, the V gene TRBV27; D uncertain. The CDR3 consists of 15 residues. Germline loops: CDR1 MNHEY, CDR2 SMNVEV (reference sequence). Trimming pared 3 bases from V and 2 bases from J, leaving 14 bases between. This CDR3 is CASSLTLGGTYEQYF. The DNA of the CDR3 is TGTGCCAGCAGTTTGACTCTCGGCGGTACCTACGAGCAGTACTTC.

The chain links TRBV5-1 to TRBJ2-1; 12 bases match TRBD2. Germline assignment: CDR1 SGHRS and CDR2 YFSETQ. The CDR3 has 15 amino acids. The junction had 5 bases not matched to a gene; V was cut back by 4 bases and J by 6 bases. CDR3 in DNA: TGCGCCAGCAGCCTAGCGGGGGGGCAACCCAATGAGCAGTTCTTC. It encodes CASSLAGGQPNEQFF.